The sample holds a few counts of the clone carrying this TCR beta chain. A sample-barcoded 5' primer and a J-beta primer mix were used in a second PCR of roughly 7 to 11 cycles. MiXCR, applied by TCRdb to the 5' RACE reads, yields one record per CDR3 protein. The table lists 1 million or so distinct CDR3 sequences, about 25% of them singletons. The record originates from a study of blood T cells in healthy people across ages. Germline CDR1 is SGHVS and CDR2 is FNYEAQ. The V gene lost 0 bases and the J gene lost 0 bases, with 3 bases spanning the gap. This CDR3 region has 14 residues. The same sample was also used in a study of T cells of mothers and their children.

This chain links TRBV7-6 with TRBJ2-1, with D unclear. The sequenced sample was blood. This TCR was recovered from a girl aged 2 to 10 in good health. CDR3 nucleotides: TGTGCCAGCAGCTTAGCAAACTCCTACAATGAGCAGTTCTTC. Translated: CASSLANSYNEQFF.